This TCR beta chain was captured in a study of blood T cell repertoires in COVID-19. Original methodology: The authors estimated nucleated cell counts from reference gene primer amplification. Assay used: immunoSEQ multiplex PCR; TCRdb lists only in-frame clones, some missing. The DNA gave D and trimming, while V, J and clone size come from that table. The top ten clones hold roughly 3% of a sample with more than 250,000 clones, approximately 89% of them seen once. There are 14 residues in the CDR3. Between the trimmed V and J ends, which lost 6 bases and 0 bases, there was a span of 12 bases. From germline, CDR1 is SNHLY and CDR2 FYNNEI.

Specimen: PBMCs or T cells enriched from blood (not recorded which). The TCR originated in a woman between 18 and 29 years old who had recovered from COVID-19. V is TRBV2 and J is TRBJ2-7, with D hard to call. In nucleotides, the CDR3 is TGTGCCAGCAGGACATCACCTCCCTCCTACGAGCAGTACTTC. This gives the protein CASRTSPPSYEQYF.